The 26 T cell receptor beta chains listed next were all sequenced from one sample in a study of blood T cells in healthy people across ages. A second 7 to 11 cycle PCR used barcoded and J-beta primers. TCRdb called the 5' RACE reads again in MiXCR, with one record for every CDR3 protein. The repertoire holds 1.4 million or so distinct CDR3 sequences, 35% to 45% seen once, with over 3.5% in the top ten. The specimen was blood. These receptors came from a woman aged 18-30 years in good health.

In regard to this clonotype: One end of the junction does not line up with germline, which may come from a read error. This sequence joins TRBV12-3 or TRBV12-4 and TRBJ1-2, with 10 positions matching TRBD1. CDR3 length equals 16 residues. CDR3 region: CAGSSSGTGANYGYTF. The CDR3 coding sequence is TGTGCCGGCAGTTCATCCGGGACAGGGGCCAACTATGGCTACACCTTC.

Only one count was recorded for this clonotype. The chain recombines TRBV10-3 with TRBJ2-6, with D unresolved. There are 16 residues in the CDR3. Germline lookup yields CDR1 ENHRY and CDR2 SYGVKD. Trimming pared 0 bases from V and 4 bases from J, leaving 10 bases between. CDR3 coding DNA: TGTGCCATCAGTGAGTCGGTCTCCCGCGGGGCCAACGTCCTGACTTTC. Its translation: CAISESVSRGANVLTF.

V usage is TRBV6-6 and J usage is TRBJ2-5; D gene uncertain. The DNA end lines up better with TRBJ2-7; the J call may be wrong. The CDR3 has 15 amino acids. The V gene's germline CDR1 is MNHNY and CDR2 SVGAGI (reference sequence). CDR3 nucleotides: TGTGCCAGCAGTTACTCTCCCACCTCTGAGTACGAGCAGTACTTC. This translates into CASSYSPTSEYEQYF.

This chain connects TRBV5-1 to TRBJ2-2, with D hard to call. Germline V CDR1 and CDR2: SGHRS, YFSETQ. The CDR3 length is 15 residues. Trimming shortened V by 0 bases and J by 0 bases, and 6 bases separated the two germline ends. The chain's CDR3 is CASSLASSNTGELFF. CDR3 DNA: TGCGCCAGCAGCTTGGCGAGCTCGAACACCGGGGAGCTGTTTTTT.

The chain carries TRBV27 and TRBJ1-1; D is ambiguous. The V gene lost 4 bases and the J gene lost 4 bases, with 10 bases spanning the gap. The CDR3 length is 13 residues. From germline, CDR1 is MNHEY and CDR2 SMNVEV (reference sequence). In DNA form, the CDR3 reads TGTGCCAGCAGTTCCTTGACCCGCACTGAAGCTTTCTTT. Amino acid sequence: CASSSLTRTEAFF.

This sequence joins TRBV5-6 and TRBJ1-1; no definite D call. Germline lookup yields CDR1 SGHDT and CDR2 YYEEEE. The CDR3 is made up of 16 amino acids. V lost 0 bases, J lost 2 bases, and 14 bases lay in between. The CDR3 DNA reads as TGTGCCAGCAGCTTGGGTCCGGCCCCCCCTAACACTGAAGCTTTCTTT. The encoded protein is CASSLGPAPPNTEAFF.

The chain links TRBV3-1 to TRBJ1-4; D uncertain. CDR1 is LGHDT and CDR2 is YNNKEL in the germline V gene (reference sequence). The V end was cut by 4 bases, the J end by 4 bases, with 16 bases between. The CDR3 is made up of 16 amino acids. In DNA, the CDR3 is TGTGCCAGCAGCCGAGACCCTTCTGTGGGTAATGAAAAACTGTTTTTT. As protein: CASSRDPSVGNEKLFF.

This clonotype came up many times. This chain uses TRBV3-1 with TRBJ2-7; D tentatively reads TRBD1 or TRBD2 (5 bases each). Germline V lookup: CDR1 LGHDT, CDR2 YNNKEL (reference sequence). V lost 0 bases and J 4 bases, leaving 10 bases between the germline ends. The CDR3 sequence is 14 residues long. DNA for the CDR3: TGTGCCAGCAGCCAAGATTGGGGACCTTACGAGCAGTACTTC. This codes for CASSQDWGPYEQYF.

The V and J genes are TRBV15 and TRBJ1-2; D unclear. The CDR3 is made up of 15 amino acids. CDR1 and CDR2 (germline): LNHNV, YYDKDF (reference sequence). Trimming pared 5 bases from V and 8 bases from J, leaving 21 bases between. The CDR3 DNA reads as TGTGCCACCAGCTCCTACTCGACTCGGGGAGAAGGCTACACCTTC. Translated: CATSSYSTRGEGYTF.

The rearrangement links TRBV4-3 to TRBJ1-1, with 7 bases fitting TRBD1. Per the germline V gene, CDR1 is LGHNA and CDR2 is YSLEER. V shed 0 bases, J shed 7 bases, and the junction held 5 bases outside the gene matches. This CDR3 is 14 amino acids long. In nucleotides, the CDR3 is TGCGCCAGCAGCCAAGATGGGGACAGTATTGAAGCTTTCTTT. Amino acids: CASSQDGDSIEAFF.

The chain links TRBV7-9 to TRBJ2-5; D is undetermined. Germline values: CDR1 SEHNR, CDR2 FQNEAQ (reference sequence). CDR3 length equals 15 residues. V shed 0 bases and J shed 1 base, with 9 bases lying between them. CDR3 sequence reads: CASSLAGLIQETQYF. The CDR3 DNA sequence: TGTGCCAGCAGCTTAGCTGGGCTTATCCAAGAGACCCAGTACTTC.

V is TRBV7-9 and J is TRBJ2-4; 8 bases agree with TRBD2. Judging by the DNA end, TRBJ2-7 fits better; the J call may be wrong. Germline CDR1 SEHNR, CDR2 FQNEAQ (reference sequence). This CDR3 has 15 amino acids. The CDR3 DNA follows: TGTGCCAGCAGCTCACTAGCGGAGCACTCCTACGAGCAGTACTTC. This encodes CASSSLAEHSYEQYF.

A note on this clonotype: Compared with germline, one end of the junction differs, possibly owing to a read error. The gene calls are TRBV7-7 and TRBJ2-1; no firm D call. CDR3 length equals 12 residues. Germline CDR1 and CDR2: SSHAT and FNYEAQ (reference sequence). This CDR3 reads CASSSDHNEQFF. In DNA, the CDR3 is TGTGCTAGCAGCTCTGACCACAATGAGCAGTTCTTC.

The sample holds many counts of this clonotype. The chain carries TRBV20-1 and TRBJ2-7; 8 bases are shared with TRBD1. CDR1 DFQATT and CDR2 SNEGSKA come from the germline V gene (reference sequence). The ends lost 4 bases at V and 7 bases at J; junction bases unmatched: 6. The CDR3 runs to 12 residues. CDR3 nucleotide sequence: TGCAGTGCTACGACAGGGGAATGGGAGCAGTACTTC. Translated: CSATTGEWEQYF.

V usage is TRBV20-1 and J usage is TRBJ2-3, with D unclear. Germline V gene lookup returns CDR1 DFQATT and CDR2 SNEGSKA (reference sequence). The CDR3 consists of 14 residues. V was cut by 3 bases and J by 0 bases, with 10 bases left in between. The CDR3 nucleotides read TGCAGTGCTAGGGTCGTGACTAGCACAGATACGCAGTATTTT. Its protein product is CSARVVTSTDTQYF.

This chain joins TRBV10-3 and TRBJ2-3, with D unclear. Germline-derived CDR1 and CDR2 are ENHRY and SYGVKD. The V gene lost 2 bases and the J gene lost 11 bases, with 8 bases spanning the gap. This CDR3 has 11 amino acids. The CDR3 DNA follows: TGTGCCATCAGTGAGGGAAAAGGGCAGTATTTT. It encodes CAISEGKGQYF.

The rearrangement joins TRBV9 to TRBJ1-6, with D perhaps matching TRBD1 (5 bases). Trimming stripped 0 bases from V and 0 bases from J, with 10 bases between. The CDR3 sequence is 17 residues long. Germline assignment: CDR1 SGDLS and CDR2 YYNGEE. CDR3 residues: CASSVGQMSSYNSPLHF. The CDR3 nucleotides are TGTGCCAGCAGCGTAGGACAGATGAGCTCCTATAATTCACCCCTCCACTTT.

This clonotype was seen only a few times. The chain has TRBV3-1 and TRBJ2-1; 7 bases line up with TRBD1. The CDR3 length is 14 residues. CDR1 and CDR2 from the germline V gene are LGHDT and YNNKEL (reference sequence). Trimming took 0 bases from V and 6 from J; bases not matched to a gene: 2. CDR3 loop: CASSQDAGGNEQFF. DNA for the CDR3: TGTGCCAGCAGCCAAGATGCAGGGGGCAATGAGCAGTTCTTC.

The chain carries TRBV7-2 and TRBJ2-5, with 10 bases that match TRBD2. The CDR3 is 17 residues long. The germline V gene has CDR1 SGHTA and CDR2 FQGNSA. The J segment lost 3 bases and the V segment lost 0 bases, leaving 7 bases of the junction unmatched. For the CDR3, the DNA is TGTACCAGCAGCTTAGCGCATGAAGCGGGGGGGAAAGAGACCCAGTACTTC. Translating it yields CTSSLAHEAGGKETQYF. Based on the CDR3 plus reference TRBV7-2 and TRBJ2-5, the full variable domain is GAGVSQSPSNKVTEKGKDVELRCDPISGHTALYWYRQSLGQGLEFLIYFQGNSAPDKSGLPSDRFSAERTGGSVSTLTIQRTQQEDSAVYLCTSSLAHEAGGKETQYFGPGTRLLVL.

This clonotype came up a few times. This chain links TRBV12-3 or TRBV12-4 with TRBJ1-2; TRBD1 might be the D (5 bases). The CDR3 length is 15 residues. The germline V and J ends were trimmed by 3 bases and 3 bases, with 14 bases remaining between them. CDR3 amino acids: CASSFWGSRDYGYTF. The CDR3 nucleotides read TGTGCCAGCAGTTTTTGGGGGAGTAGGGACTATGGCTACACCTTC.

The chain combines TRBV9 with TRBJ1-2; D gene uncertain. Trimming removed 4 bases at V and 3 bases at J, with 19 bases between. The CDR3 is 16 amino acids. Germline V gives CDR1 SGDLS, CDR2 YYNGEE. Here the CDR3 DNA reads TGTGCCAGCAGCCCTACTGGCCAGTCCGGGGACTATGGCTACACCTTC. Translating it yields CASSPTGQSGDYGYTF.

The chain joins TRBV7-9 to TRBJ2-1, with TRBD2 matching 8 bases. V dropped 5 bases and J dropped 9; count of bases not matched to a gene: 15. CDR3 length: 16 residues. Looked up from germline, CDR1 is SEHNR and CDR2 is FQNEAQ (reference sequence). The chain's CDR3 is CASSLLRSGRVSEQFF. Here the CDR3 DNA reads TGTGCCAGCAGCCTCCTGAGAAGCGGGAGAGTCAGTGAGCAGTTCTTC.

The CDR3 DNA follows: TGTGCCAGTGAGTGGCAGGGATACAATGAGCAGTTCTTC. Its translation is CASEWQGYNEQFF. The chain joins TRBV7-9 to TRBJ2-1; a possible D gene is TRBD1 (5 bases). V lost 9 bases, J lost 4 bases, and 13 bases lay in between. This CDR3 spans 13 amino acids. Germline CDR1 and CDR2: SEHNR and FQNEAQ (reference sequence).

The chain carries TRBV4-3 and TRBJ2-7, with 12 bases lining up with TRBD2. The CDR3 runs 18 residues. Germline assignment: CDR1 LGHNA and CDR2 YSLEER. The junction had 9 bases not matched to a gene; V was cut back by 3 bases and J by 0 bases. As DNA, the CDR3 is TGCGCCAGCAGCCAGTCTTTGGGACTAGCGGGTGTCTCCTACGAGCAGTACTTC. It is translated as CASSQSLGLAGVSYEQYF.

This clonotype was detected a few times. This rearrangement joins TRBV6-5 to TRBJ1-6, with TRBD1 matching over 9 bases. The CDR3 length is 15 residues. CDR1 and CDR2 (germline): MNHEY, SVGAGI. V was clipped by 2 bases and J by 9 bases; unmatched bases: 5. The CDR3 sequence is CASSYRGQGGSPLHF. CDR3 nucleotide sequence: TGTGCCAGCAGTTACCGGGGACAGGGCGGTTCACCCCTCCACTTT.

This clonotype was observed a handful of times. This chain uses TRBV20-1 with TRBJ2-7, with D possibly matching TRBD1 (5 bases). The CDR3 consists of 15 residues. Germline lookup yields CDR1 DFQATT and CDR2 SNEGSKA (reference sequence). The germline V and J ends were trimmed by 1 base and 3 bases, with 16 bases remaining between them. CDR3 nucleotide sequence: TGCAGTGCTAGAGTTCCCCGCCAGGGTAGCTACGAGCAGTACTTC. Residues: CSARVPRQGSYEQYF.